These 29 T cell receptor beta chains originate from one sample sequenced in a study of blood T cell repertoires in COVID-19. Profiled with immunoSEQ multiplex PCR; TCRdb holds only in-frame clones, not every one. The sample records some 120,000 clones, around three quarters being singletons. Material for sequencing was peripheral blood. The receptors derive from a man in his forties with active or convalescent COVID-19.

V usage is TRBV7-2 and J usage is TRBJ2-1; D gene ambiguous. V lost 2 bases, J lost 9 bases, and 11 bases lay in between. The CDR3 extends over 13 amino acids. Germline V gene lookup returns CDR1 SGHTA and CDR2 FQGNSA. Here the CDR3 reads CASSLNLELEQFF. The CDR3 DNA follows: TGTGCCAGCAGCTTAAATCTCGAGCTTGAGCAGTTCTTC. Full variable domain (missing parts from reference TRBV7-2 and TRBJ2-1): GAGVSQSPSNKVTEKGKDVELRCDPISGHTALYWYRQSLGQGLEFLIYFQGNSAPDKSGLPSDRFSAERTGGSVSTLTIQRTQQEDSAVYLCASSLNLELEQFFGPGTRLTVL.

A single count supports this clone. The chain uses TRBV5-5 and TRBJ2-2, with 8 bases that match TRBD2. With 2 bases clipped from V and 6 bases from J, the junction kept 9 bases outside the gene matches. CDR1 is SGHKS and CDR2 is YYEKEE in the germline V gene (reference sequence). The CDR3 contains 16 residues. The CDR3 DNA sequence: TGTGCCAGCAGCTTAAGGGGCGGGGGGTTGTCCGGGGAGCTGTTTTTT. This sequence encodes CASSLRGGGLSGELFF.

The chain has TRBV7-9 and TRBJ1-1; D might be TRBD1 (6 bases). V was cut by 5 bases and J by 1 base, with 11 bases left in between. The CDR3 covers 14 residues. The germline CDR1 and CDR2 sequences are SEHNR and FQNEAQ (reference sequence). Here the CDR3 reads CASSPRTENTEAFF. The CDR3, as DNA: TGTGCCAGCAGCCCTCGGACAGAGAACACTGAAGCTTTCTTT.

Here the CDR3 DNA reads TGTGCTAGTGTGTTGCAGGGGGCAGGGGATACGCAGTATTTT. Protein sequence: CASVLQGAGDTQYF. The rearrangement joins TRBV12-5 to TRBJ2-3; TRBD1 matches at 8 bases. The CDR3 consists of 14 residues. Germline V gene sequence: CDR1 LGHNT, CDR2 FRNRAP. J gave up 6 bases and V 7 bases, and 9 bases lay outside the gene matches.

The chain uses TRBV5-1 and TRBJ1-1; no clear D gene. The germline V and J ends were trimmed by 2 bases and 3 bases, with 5 bases remaining between them. CDR1 is SGHRS and CDR2 is YFSETQ in the germline V gene. This CDR3 comprises 12 residues. CDR3 DNA: TGCGCCAGCAGCTTCGGAGACACTGAAGCTTTCTTT. Its translation is CASSFGDTEAFF.

V usage is TRBV5-1 and J usage is TRBJ2-3; 10 bases align to TRBD1. The germline CDR1 and CDR2 sequences are SGHRS and YFSETQ. The CDR3 has 17 residues. Trimming took 0 bases from V and 5 from J; bases not matched to a gene: 9. CDR3 nucleotides: TGCGCCAGCAGCTTGGGGATTTTTGGACAGGGGGAAGATACGCAGTATTTT. It encodes CASSLGIFGQGEDTQYF.

The chain employs TRBV3-1 (or the pseudogene TRBV3-2) and TRBJ2-5, with 9 bases aligning to TRBD2. The V and J ends lost 7 bases and 5 bases, in that order; junction bases with no gene match: 14. The V gene's germline CDR1 is LGHDT and CDR2 YNNKEL (reference sequence). The CDR3 sequence is 16 residues long. CDR3 coding DNA: TGTGCCAGCAACCTAATGCTTAGCGGGGGCGGGGAGACCCAGTACTTC. Protein product: CASNLMLSGGGETQYF.

This clone was picked up one time. The V and J genes are TRBV7-6 and TRBJ1-3; 7 bases match TRBD1. The CDR3 covers 18 residues. Losses at the gene ends were 1 base for V and 5 bases for J; bases not matched to a gene: 14. Germline assignment: CDR1 SGHVS and CDR2 FNYEAQ. CDR3 sequence reads: CASSLELWDRKSRNTIYF. For the CDR3, the DNA is TGTGCCAGCAGCTTAGAGCTATGGGACAGAAAAAGCCGAAACACCATATATTTT.

This clone was observed a single time. The chain is built from TRBV2 and TRBJ2-7; D not resolved. Germline CDR1 is SNHLY and CDR2 is FYNNEI. The CDR3 consists of 11 residues. V shed 5 bases and J shed 4 bases, with 6 bases lying between them. The CDR3 nucleotides are TGTGCCAGCAGTCAGGAATACGAGCAGTACTTC. Its translation: CASSQEYEQYF.

This clone was detected a few times. The rearrangement uses TRBV5-5 and TRBJ1-5; no clear D gene. From germline, CDR1 is SGHKS and CDR2 YYEKEE (reference sequence). The CDR3 contains 13 residues. The V and J ends lost 1 base and 3 bases respectively, with 5 bases between them. CDR3 DNA sequence: TGTGCCAGCAGCTTGTCCCACAATCAGCCCCAGCATTTT. Translated: CASSLSHNQPQHF.

The chain employs TRBV6-5 and TRBJ2-7; TRBD2 might be the D (6 bases). Germline CDR1 is MNHEY and CDR2 is SVGAGI. The CDR3 has 15 residues. The V and J ends lost 3 bases and 2 bases respectively, with 14 bases between them. CDR3 loop: CASSYRIWEAYEQYF. CDR3 in DNA: TGTGCCAGCAGTTATCGCATTTGGGAGGCCTACGAGCAGTACTTC.

The V call is TRBV6-5, the J call TRBJ1-2; D may be TRBD1 (6 bases). Trimming stripped 6 bases from V and 2 bases from J, with 16 bases between. The CDR3 totals 15 residues. The germline gives CDR1 MNHEY, CDR2 SVGAGI. Here the CDR3 reads CASSLTAGANYGYTF. CDR3 DNA: TGTGCCAGCAGCCTCACCGCAGGGGCAAACTATGGCTACACCTTC.

In this sample, this clone turned up once. The CDR3 reads CASSPAGVGTEAFF. In nucleotides, the CDR3 is TGTGCCAGCAGCCCAGCGGGGGTGGGCACTGAAGCTTTCTTT. This sequence joins TRBV6-2 or TRBV6-3 and TRBJ1-1, with D maybe TRBD1 (5 bases). Germline values: CDR1 MNHEY, CDR2 SVGEGT. V shed 6 bases and J shed 4 bases, with 15 bases lying between them. The CDR3 length is 14 residues.

This clone was picked up a small number of times. The gene calls are TRBV9 and TRBJ1-1; D not resolved. This CDR3 is 14 amino acids long. Germline CDR1 SGDLS, CDR2 YYNGEE. The V and J ends lost 4 bases and 3 bases respectively, with 13 bases between them. The DNA of the CDR3 is TGTGCCAGCAGCCCCATCCAGGTGGACACTGAAGCTTTCTTT. Translated: CASSPIQVDTEAFF.

The rearrangement uses TRBV19 and TRBJ2-2; 16 nucleotides align to TRBD2. There are 18 residues in the CDR3. Germline values: CDR1 LNHDA, CDR2 SQIVND (reference sequence). V dropped 6 bases and J dropped 0; count of bases not matched to a gene: 4. DNA of the CDR3: TGTGCCAGTAGGGGACTAGCGGGAGGGGTAGCGAACACCGGGGAGCTGTTTTTT. This sequence encodes CASRGLAGGVANTGELFF.

The rearrangement uses TRBV6-6 and TRBJ1-1; 10 positions agree with TRBD1. This CDR3 has 15 amino acids. V trimming: 6 bases; J trimming: 9 bases; junction bases outside the gene matches: 13. Germline CDR1 MNHNY, CDR2 SVGAGI (reference sequence). This CDR3 is CASSPGQGGRGKAFF. Here the CDR3 DNA reads TGTGCCAGCAGCCCTGGACAGGGGGGCCGTGGGAAAGCTTTCTTT.

This rearrangement joins TRBV5-1 to TRBJ2-6; a weak D match, TRBD1 (5 bases). Germline V gives CDR1 SGHRS, CDR2 YFSETQ. V lost 4 bases and J 0 bases, leaving 14 bases between the germline ends. The CDR3 spans 17 residues. CDR3: CASSRDSFNSGANVLTF. The CDR3 nucleotides are TGCGCCAGCAGCCGTGACAGCTTCAACTCTGGGGCCAACGTCCTGACTTTC. Using reference TRBV5-1 and TRBJ2-6 for the parts outside the CDR3, the full variable domain is KAGVTQTPRYLIKTRGQQVTLSCSPISGHRSVSWYQQTPGQGLQFLFEYFSETQRNKGNFPGRFSGRQFSNSRSEMNVSTLELGDSALYLCASSRDSFNSGANVLTFGAGSRLTVL.

CDR3 nucleotide sequence: TGTGCCACCAGTGATTTGCAGACTGGGGAGACCCAGTACTTC. Amino acid sequence: CATSDLQTGETQYF. V gene TRBV24-1 combines with J gene TRBJ2-5; D is unresolved. V lost 0 bases, J lost 5 bases, and 9 bases lay in between. CDR3 length equals 14 residues. The V gene's germline CDR1 is KGHDR and CDR2 SFDVKD.

The rearrangement joins TRBV5-1 to TRBJ1-5; unclear D gene. The V gene lost 4 bases and the J gene lost 6 bases, with 11 bases spanning the gap. The CDR3 spans 13 residues. Per the germline V gene, CDR1 is SGHRS and CDR2 is YFSETQ. CDR3 amino acids: CASSEREGQPQHF. DNA of the CDR3: TGCGCCAGCAGCGAAAGGGAGGGTCAGCCCCAGCATTTT.

This sequence joins TRBV6-2 or TRBV6-3 and TRBJ1-5; a possible D gene is TRBD1 (6 bases). The germline V gene has CDR1 MNHEY and CDR2 SVGEGT. The CDR3 covers 14 residues. Trimming took off 4 bases at V and 0 bases at J, with 7 bases between the two ends. The CDR3 sequence is CASSWTASNQPQHF. CDR3 bases: TGTGCCAGCAGTTGGACAGCTAGCAATCAGCCCCAGCATTTT.

V usage is TRBV14 and J usage is TRBJ2-1, with TRBD2 identical over 8 bases. V lost 0 bases to trimming and J lost 10 bases; unmatched junction nucleotides: 5. Germline V CDR1 and CDR2: SGHDN, FVKESK. The CDR3 is 14 residues long. CDR3 in amino acids: CASSQEVAGKEQFF. The CDR3 DNA sequence: TGTGCCAGCAGCCAAGAGGTAGCGGGAAAGGAGCAGTTCTTC.

The chain is built from TRBV27 and TRBJ1-1; D not certain. Trimming pared 3 bases from V and 3 bases from J, leaving 14 bases between. This CDR3 has 15 amino acids. CDR1 MNHEY and CDR2 SMNVEV come from the germline V gene (reference sequence). CDR3 DNA: TGTGCCAGCAGTTTGAGGGCAGGTCTGCACACTGAAGCTTTCTTT. Its protein is CASSLRAGLHTEAFF.

This clone was observed a handful of times. This chain joins TRBV6-5 and TRBJ2-1, with 12 bases aligning to TRBD2. Germline CDR1 and CDR2: MNHEY and SVGAGI. This CDR3 spans 15 amino acids. The V and J ends lost 3 bases and 8 bases, in that order; junction bases with no gene match: 5. This CDR3 reads CASSYETSGSYEQFF. CDR3 nucleotides: TGTGCCAGCAGTTATGAGACTAGCGGGAGCTATGAGCAGTTCTTC.

The gene calls are TRBV6-5 and TRBJ1-6; TRBD1 agrees at 7 bases. Germline CDR1 MNHEY, CDR2 SVGAGI. The CDR3 sequence is 13 residues long. J was trimmed by 6 bases and V by 7 bases; bases with no gene match: 3. CDR3 residues: CASNRDSNSPLHF. The CDR3 nucleotides are TGTGCCAGCAATAGGGACAGTAATTCACCCCTCCACTTT.

The V and J genes are TRBV11-2 and TRBJ2-3; 9 bases match TRBD1. Per germline, CDR1 SGHAT and CDR2 FQNNGV. With 2 bases clipped from V and 3 bases from J, the junction kept 3 bases outside the gene matches. CDR3 length: 15 residues. The CDR3 nucleotides read TGTGCCAGCAGCTTATTAGGGACAGGGACAGATACGCAGTATTTT. Translating gives CASSLLGTGTDTQYF.

This clone appeared a single time. The chain joins TRBV19 to TRBJ2-2, with 7 bases matching TRBD1. The V gene's germline CDR1 is LNHDA and CDR2 SQIVND (reference sequence). V was clipped by 4 bases and J by 4 bases; unmatched bases: 3. This CDR3 is built from 14 residues. Written as DNA, the CDR3 is TGTGCCAGTAGTACTACAGGGGCCACCGGGGAGCTGTTTTTT. This gives the protein CASSTTGATGELFF.

This clone was seen only a few times. The V call is TRBV11-3, the J call TRBJ2-7; the match to TRBD1 covers 7 bases. Germline CDR1 and CDR2: SGHNT and YENEEA. J gave up 1 base and V 0 bases, and 0 bases lay outside the gene matches. The CDR3 contains 14 residues. The CDR3 reads CASSLEQGSYEQYF. The CDR3 nucleotides are TGTGCCAGCAGCTTAGAACAGGGGTCCTACGAGCAGTACTTC.

This rearrangement joins TRBV10-3 to TRBJ2-3; D is perhaps TRBD2 (7 bases). V was clipped by 3 bases and J by 8 bases, with 24 bases between them. CDR1 is ENHRY and CDR2 is SYGVKD in the germline V gene. CDR3 length: 17 residues. The CDR3 is CAISDRPSGGGPGTQYF. CDR3 nucleotide sequence: TGTGCCATCAGTGATCGCCCGTCTGGCGGGGGCCCGGGTACGCAGTATTTT.

The V call is TRBV15, the J call TRBJ2-7; possibly TRBD1 for D (5 bases). CDR1 is LNHNV, CDR2 YYDKDF, per germline (reference sequence). The germline V and J ends were trimmed by 3 bases and 3 bases, with 15 bases remaining between them. This CDR3 is 15 amino acids long. CDR3 bases: TGTGCCACCAGCAGCACAGGTAACCCAGGCTACGAGCAGTACTTC. Amino acid sequence: CATSSTGNPGYEQYF.